The T cell receptor beta chain under discussion was sequenced for a study of prognosis after radiotherapy for stage I lung cancer. Germline V gene data show CDR1 as LGHDT and CDR2 as YNNKEL (reference sequence). The CDR3 length is 18 residues. V was pared by 0 bases and J by 8 bases, with 8 bases of the junction left unmatched. Many counts were recorded for this clonotype. Antigen unknown. Peripheral blood, 6 to 7.5 milliliters per draw, was collected at each of two time points. General study points: For the expanded TCR clones, whether they were tumor-specific was not determined. Compared with a median of 10,088 beforehand, unique TCR clone counts dropped to approximately 7,000 after stereotactic body radiation therapy.

Researchers used two-round multiplex PCR to amplify TCR beta CDR3 starting from genomic DNA. It was primers specific to each TRBV and TRBJ gene that first-round PCR used. In TCRdb, the multiplex PCR reads were re-called with MiXCR into one record per CDR3 protein. This sample has 13,000 to 15,000 distinct CDR3 sequences, with 50% found just once. The chain joins TRBV3-1 to TRBJ2-1; TRBD2 agrees at 15 bases. The input for sequencing was PBMCs, taken before or after stereotactic body radiation therapy (not recorded which). The source is a donor aged 50 or older with non-small cell lung cancer. The CDR3 nucleotides read TGTGCCAGCAGCCAAGAGACCTGGACTAGCGGGAGGGTGGATGAGCAGTTCTTC. Translating gives CASSQETWTSGRVDEQFF.